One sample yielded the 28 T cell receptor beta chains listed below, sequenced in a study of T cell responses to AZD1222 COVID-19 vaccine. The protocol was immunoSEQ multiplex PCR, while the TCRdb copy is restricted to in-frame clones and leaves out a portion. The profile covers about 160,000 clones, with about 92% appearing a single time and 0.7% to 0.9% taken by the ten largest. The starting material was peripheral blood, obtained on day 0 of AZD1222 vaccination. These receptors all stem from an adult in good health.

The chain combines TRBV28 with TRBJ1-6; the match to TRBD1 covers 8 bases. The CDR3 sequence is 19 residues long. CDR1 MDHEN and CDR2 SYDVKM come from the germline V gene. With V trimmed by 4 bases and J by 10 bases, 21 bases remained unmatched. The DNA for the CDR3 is TGTGCCAGCAGTTCCTGGAAAACCTCAGGGGGCAGGGGTTTATCACCCCTCCACTTT. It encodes CASSSWKTSGGRGLSPLHF.

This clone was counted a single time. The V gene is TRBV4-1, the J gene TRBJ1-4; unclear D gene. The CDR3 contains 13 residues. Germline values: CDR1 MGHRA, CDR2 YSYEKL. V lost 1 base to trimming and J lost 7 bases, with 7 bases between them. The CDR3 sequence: CASSQAQTEKLFF. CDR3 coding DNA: TGCGCCAGCAGCCAAGCCCAAACTGAAAAACTGTTTTTT.

CDR3 sequence (DNA): TGCGCCAGCAGCCAAGCCTCCCTAGCGGGGGGACCATACGAGCAGTACTTC. It yields the protein CASSQASLAGGPYEQYF. This sequence joins TRBV4-1 and TRBJ2-7; 11 bases are shared with TRBD2. Looked up from germline, CDR1 is MGHRA and CDR2 is YSYEKL. After removal of 1 base from V and 4 bases from J, the junction contained 9 bases not matched to a gene. This CDR3 region has 17 residues.

CDR3 coding DNA: TGTGCCTGGAGTGTTGGGGGGTCAGATACGCAGTATTTT. It codes for CAWSVGGSDTQYF. The chain recombines TRBV30 with TRBJ2-3; perhaps TRBD2 as D (6 bases). In germline, CDR1 is GTSNPN, CDR2 SVGIG (reference sequence). The CDR3 sequence is 13 residues long. V was clipped by 0 bases and J by 4 bases, with 8 bases between them.

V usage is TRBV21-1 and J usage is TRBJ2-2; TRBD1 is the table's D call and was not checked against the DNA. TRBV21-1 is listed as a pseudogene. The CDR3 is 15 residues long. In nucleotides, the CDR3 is TGTGCCAGCAGCAAAAAGGGACAGGGAACCGGGGAGCTGTTTTTT. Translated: CASSKKGQGTGELFF.

In DNA, the CDR3 is TGTGCCACCAGAGGGACAGGAAACGTGTTCTACGAGCAGTACTTC. Amino acid sequence: CATRGTGNVFYEQYF. The chain is built from TRBV15 and TRBJ2-7, with 8 bases lining up with TRBD1. The CDR3 is 15 amino acids. The germline CDR1 and CDR2 sequences are LNHNV and YYDKDF (reference sequence). The ends lost 6 bases at V and 3 bases at J; junction bases unmatched: 10.

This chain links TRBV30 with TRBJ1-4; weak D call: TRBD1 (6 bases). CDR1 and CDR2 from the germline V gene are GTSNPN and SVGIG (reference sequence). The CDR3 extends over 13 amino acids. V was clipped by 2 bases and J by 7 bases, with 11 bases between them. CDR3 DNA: TGTGCCTGGAGTTCGACAGGTGTTGAAAAACTGTTTTTT. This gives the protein CAWSSTGVEKLFF.

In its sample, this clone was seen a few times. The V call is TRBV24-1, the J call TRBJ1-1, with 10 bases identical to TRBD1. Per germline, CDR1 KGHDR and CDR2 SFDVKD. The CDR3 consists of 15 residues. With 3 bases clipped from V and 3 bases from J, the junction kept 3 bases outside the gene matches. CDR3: CATSDSGTGDTEAFF. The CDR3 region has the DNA TGTGCCACCAGTGATAGCGGGACAGGGGACACTGAAGCTTTCTTT.

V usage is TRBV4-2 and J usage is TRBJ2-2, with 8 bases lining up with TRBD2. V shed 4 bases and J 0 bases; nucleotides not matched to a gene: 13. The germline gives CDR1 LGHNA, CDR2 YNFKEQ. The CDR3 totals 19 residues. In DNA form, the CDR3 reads TGTGCCAGCAGCCCCAAGATGGCGGGGGGCGCTACGAACACCGGGGAGCTGTTTTTT. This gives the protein CASSPKMAGGATNTGELFF.

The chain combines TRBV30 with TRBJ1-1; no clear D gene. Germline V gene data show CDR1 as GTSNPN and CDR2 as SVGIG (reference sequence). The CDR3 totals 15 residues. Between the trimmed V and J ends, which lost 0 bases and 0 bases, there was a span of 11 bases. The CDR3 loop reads CAWSVYGGVNTEAFF. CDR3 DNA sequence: TGTGCCTGGAGTGTATATGGTGGTGTGAACACTGAAGCTTTCTTT.

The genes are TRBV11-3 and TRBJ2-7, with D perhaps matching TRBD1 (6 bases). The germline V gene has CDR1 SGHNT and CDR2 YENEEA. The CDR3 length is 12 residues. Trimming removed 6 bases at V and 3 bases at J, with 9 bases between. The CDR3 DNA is TGTGCCAGCAGTTCAGGGGTCTACGAGCAGTACTTC. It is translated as CASSSGVYEQYF.

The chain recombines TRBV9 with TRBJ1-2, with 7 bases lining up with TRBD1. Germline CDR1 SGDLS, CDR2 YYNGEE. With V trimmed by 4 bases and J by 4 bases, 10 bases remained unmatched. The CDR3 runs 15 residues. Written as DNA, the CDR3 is TGTGCCAGCAGCCCCGGACAGGTTGGTACCTATGGCTACACCTTC. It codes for CASSPGQVGTYGYTF.

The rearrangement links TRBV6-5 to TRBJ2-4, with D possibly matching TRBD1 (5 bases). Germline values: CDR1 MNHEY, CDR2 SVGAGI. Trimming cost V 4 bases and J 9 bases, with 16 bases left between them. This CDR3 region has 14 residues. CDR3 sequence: CASSFGQFDGIQYF. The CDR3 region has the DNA TGTGCCAGCAGTTTCGGACAATTTGATGGCATTCAGTACTTC.

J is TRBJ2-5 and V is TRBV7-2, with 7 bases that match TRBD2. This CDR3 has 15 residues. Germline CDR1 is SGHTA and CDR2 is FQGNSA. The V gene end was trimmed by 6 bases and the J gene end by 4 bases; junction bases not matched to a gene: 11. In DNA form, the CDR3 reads TGTGCCAGCAGGTTCGGTTGGGGGGGAGGAGAGACCCAGTACTTC. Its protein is CASRFGWGGGETQYF.

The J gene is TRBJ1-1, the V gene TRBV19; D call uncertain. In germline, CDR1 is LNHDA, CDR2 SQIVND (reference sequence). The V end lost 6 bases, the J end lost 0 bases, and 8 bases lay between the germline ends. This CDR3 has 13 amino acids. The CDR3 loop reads CASRHLVNTEAFF. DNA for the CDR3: TGTGCCAGTAGGCACCTGGTGAACACTGAAGCTTTCTTT.

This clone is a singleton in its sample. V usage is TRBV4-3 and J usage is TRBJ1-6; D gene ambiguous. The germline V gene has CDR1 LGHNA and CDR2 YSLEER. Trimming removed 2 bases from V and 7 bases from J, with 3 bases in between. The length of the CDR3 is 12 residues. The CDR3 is CASSQLNSPLHF. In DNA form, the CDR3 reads TGCGCCAGCAGCCAACTAAATTCACCCCTCCACTTT.

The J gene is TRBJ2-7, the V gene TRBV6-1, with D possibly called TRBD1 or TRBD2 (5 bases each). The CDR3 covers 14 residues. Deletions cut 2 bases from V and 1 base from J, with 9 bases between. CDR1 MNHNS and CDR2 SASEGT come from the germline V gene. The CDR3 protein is CASSETGRSYEQYF. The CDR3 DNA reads TGTGCCAGCAGTGAAACGGGGCGATCCTACGAGCAGTACTTC.

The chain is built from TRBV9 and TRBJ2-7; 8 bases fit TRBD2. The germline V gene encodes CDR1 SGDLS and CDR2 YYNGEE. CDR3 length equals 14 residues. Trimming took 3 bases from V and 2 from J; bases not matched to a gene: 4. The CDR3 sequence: CASSAGLETYEQYF. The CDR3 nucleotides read TGTGCCAGCAGCGCGGGACTAGAGACCTACGAGCAGTACTTC. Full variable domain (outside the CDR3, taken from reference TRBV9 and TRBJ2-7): DSGVTQTPKHLITATGQRVTLRCSPRSGDLSVYWYQQSLDQGLQFLIQYYNGEERAKGNILERFSAQQFPDLHSELNLSSLELGDSALYFCASSAGLETYEQYFGPGTRLTVT.

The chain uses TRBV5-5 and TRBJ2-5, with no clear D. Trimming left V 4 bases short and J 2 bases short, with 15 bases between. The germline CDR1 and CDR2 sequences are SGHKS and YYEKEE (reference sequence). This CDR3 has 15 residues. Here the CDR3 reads CASSPGVSIQETQYF. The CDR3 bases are TGTGCCAGCAGCCCCGGAGTCTCTATACAAGAGACCCAGTACTTC. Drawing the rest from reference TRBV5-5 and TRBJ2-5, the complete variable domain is DAGVTQSPTHLIKTRGQQVTLRCSPISGHKSVSWYQQVLGQGPQFIFQYYEKEERGRGNFPDRFSARQFPNYSSELNVNALLLGDSALYLCASSPGVSIQETQYFGPGTRLLVL.

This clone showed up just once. The CDR3 spells CASSLGSTYGYTF. The CDR3 DNA is TGTGCCAGCAGCTTAGGGAGCACCTATGGCTACACCTTC. This sequence joins TRBV11-2 and TRBJ1-2; no firm D call. The CDR3 spans 13 residues. From germline, CDR1 is SGHAT and CDR2 FQNNGV. With 1 base removed from V and 4 bases from J, the gap between germline ends came to 7 bases.

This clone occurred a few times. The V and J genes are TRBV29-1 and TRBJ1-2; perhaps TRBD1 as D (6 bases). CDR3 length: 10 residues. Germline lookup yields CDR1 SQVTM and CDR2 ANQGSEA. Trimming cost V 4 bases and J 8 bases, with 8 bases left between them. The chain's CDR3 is CSVAGTGYTF. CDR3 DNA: TGCAGCGTTGCAGGGACAGGCTACACCTTC.

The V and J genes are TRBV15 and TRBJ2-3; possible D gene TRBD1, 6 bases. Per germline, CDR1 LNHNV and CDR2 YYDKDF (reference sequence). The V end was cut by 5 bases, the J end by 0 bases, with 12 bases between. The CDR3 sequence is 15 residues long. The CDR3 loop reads CATSVSGQSTDTQYF. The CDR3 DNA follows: TGTGCCACCAGCGTATCCGGACAGAGCACAGATACGCAGTATTTT.

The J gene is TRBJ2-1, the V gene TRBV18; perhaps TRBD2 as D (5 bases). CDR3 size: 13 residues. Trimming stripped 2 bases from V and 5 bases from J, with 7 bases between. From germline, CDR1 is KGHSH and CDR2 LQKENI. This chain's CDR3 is CASSPAGDNEQFF. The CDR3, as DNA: TGTGCCAGCTCACCAGCCGGGGACAATGAGCAGTTCTTC.

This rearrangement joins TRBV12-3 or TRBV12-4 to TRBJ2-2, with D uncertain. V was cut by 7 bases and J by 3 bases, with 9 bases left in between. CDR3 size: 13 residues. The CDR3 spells CASTYRYTGELFF. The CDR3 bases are TGTGCCAGCACCTACCGGTACACCGGGGAGCTGTTTTTT.

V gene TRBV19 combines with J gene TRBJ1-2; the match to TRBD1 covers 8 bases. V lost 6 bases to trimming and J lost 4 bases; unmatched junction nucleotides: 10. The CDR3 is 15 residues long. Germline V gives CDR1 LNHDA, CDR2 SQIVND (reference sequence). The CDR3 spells CASSPPGQAIYGYTF. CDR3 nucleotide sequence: TGTGCCAGTAGCCCCCCGGGACAGGCTATCTATGGCTACACCTTC.

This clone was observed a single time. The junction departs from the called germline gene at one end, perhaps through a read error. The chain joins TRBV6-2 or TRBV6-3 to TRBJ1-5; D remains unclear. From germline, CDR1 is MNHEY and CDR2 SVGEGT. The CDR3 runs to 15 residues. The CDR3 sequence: CASSIRAAPNRPQHF. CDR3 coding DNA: TGTGCCAGCAGTATTAGGGCGGCGCCTAATCGGCCCCAGCATTTT.

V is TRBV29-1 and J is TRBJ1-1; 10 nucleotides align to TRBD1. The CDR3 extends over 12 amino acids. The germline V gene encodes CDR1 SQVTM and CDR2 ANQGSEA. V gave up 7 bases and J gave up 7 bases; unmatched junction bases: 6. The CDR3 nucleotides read TGCAGCGCAAAGGGGACAGGGGTTGAAGCTTTCTTT. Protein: CSAKGTGVEAFF. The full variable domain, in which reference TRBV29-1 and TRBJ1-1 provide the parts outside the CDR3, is SAVISQKPSRDICQRGTSLTIQCQVDSQVTMMFWYRQQPGQSLTLIATANQGSEATYESGFVIDKFPISRPNLTFSTLTVSNMSPEDSSIYLCSAKGTGVEAFFGQGTRLTVV.

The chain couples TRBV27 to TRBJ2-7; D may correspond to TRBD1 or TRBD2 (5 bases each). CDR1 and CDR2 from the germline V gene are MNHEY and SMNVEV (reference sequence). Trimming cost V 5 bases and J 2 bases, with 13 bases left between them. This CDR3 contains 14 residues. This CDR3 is CASSPFRGAYEQYF. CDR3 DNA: TGTGCCAGCAGTCCCTTTCGGGGCGCCTACGAGCAGTACTTC.